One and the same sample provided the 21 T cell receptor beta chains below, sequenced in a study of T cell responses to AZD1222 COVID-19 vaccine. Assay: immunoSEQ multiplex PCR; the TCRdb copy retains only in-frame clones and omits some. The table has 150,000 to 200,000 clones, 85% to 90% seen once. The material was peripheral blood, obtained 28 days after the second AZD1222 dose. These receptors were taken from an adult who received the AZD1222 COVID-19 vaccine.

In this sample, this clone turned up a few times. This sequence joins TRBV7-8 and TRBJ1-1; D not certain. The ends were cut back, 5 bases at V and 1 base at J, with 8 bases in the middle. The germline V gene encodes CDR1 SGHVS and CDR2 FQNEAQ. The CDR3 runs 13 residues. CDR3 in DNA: TGTGCCAGCAGCCGGGCCGGGAACACTGAAGCTTTCTTT. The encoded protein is CASSRAGNTEAFF.

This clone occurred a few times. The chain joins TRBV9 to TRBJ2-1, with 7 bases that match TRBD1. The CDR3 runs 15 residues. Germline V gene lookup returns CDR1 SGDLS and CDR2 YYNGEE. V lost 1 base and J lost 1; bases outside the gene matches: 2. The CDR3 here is CASSVTGQSYNEQFF. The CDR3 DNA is TGTGCCAGCAGCGTAACGGGACAGTCCTACAATGAGCAGTTCTTC.

CDR3 loop: CASSENGQLNEQFF. Written as DNA, the CDR3 is TGTGCCAGCAGTGAAAACGGACAGTTGAATGAGCAGTTCTTC. The chain carries TRBV25-1 and TRBJ2-1, with TRBD1 as a possible D gene (6 bases). The CDR3 has 14 residues. CDR1 MGHDK and CDR2 SYGVNS come from the germline V gene. The V end was cut by 2 bases, the J end by 7 bases, with 12 bases between.

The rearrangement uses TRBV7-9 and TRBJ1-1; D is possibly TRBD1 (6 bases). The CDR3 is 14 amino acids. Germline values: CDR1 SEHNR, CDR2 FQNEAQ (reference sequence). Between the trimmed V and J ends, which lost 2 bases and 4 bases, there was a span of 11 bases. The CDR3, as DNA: TGTGCCAGCAGCTTATATCAGGGGAGCACTGAAGCTTTCTTT. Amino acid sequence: CASSLYQGSTEAFF.

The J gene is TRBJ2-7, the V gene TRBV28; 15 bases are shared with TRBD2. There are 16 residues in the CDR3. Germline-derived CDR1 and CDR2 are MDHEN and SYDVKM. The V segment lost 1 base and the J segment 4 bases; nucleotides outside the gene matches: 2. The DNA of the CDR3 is TGTGCCAGCAGTTTATCCGGGACTAGCGGGAGGTACGAGCAGTACTTC. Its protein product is CASSLSGTSGRYEQYF.

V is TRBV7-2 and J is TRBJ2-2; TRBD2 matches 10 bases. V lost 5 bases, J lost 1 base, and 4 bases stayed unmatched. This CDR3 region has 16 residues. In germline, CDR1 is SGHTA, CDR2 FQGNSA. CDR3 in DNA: TGTGCCAGCAGCACCCGGACTAGCGGGAACACCGGGGAGCTGTTTTTT. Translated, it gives CASSTRTSGNTGELFF.

CDR3 sequence (DNA): TGCAGCGTTGGGAAAGCACTAAAAGGTGATACGCAGTATTTT. Its translation: CSVGKALKGDTQYF. The chain combines TRBV29-1 with TRBJ2-3; D is unclear. The V gene lost 4 bases and the J gene lost 6 bases, with 17 bases spanning the gap. This CDR3 comprises 14 residues. Germline V CDR1 and CDR2: SQVTM, ANQGSEA.

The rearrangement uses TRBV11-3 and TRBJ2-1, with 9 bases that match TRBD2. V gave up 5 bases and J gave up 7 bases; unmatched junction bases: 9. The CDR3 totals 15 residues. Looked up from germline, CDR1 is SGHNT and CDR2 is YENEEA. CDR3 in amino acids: CASSPGTSPSNEQFF. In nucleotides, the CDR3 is TGTGCCAGCAGCCCCGGGACTAGCCCGTCTAATGAGCAGTTCTTC.

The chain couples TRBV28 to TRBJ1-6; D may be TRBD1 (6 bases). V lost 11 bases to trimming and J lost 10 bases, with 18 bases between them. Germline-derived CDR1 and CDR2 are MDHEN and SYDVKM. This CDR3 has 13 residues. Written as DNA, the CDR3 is TGTGCCTCCTGGGCCAGAGGGGGATCACCCCTCCACTTT. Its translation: CASWARGGSPLHF.

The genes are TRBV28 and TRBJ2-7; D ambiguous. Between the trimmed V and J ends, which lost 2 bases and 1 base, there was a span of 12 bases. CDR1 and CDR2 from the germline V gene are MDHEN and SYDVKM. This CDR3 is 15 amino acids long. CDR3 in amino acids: CASSLTGLGSYEQYF. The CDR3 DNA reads TGTGCCAGCAGTTTAACTGGGCTTGGGTCCTACGAGCAGTACTTC.

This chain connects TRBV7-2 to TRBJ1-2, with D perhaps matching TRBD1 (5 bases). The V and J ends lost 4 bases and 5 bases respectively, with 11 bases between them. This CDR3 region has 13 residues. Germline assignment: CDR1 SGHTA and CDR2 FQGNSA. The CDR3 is CASSSSGEYGYTF. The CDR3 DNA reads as TGTGCCAGCAGCTCATCGGGGGAGTATGGCTACACCTTC.

CDR3 sequence (DNA): TGTGCCAGCAGCTCGACAGGCCACGACGCCTACGAGCAGTACTTC. Its protein is CASSSTGHDAYEQYF. This chain joins TRBV7-2 and TRBJ2-7; maybe TRBD1 (6 bases). V gave up 4 bases and J gave up 2 bases, with 15 bases separating them. The CDR3 totals 15 residues. Germline V lookup: CDR1 SGHTA, CDR2 FQGNSA.

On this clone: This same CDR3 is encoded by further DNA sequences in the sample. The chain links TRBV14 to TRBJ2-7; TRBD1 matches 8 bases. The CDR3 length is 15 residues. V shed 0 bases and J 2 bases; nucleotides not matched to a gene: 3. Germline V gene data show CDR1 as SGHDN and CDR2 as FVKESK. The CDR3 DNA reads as TGTGCCAGCAGCCAAGATGTGGGACAGGCCTACGAGCAGTACTTC. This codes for CASSQDVGQAYEQYF. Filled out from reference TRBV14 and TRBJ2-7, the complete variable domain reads EAGVTQFPSHSVIEKGQTVTLRCDPISGHDNLYWYRRVMGKEIKFLLHFVKESKQDESGMPNNRFLAERTGGTYSTLKVQPAELEDSGVYFCASSQDVGQAYEQYFGPGTRLTVT.

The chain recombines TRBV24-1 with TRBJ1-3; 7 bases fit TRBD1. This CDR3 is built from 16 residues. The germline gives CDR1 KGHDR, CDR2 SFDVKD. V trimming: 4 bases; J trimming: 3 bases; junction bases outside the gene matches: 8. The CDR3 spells CATSDPTGVGGNTIYF. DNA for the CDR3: TGTGCCACCAGTGACCCCACAGGGGTCGGTGGAAACACCATATATTTT.

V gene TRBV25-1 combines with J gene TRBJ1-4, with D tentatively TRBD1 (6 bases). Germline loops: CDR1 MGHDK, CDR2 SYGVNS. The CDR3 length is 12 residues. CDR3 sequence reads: CAVSGENEKLFF. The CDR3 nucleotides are TGTGCTGTATCAGGGGAAAATGAAAAACTGTTTTTT.

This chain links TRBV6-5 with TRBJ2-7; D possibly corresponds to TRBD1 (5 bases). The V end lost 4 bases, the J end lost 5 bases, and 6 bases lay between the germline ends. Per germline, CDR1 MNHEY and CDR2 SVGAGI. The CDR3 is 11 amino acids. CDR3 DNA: TGTGCCAGCAGTTCCAGGGACGAGCAGTACTTC. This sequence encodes CASSSRDEQYF.

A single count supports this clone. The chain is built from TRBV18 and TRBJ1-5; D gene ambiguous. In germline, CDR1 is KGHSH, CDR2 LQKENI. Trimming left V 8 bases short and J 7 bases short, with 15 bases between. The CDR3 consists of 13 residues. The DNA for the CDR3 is TGTGCCAGCGCTGCCGGGGTGGAACAGCCCCAGCATTTT. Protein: CASAAGVEQPQHF. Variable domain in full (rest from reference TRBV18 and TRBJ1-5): NAGVMQNPRHLVRRRGQEARLRCSPMKGHSHVYWYRQLPEEGLKFMVYLQKENIIDESGMPKERFSAEFPKEGPSILRIQQVVRGDSAAYFCASAAGVEQPQHFGDGTRLSIL.

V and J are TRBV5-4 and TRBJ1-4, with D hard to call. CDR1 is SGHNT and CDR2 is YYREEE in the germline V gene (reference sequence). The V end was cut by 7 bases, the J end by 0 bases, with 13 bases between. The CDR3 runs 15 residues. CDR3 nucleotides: TGTGCCAGCTCGTTCGGGAGCGCAACTAATGAAAAACTGTTTTTT. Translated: CASSFGSATNEKLFF.

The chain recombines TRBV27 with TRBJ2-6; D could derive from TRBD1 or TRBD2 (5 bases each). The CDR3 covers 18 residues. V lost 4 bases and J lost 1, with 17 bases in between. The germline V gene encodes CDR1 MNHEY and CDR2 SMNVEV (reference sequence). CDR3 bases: TGTGCCAGCAGTTCTATCTGGGGACCGCTTTCTGGGGCCAACGTCCTGACTTTC. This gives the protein CASSSIWGPLSGANVLTF.

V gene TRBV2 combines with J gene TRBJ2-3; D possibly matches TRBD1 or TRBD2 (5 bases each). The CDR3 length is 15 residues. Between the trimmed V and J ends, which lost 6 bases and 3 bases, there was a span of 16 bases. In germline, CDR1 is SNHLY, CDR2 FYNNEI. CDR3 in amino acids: CASRGVGAATDTQYF. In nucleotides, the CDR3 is TGTGCCAGCAGGGGGGTGGGTGCGGCGACAGATACGCAGTATTTT. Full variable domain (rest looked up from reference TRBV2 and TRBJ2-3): EPEVTQTPSHQVTQMGQEVILRCVPISNHLYFYWYRQILGQKVEFLVSFYNNEISEKSEIFDDQFSVERPDGSNFTLKIRSTKLEDSAMYFCASRGVGAATDTQYFGPGTRLTVL.

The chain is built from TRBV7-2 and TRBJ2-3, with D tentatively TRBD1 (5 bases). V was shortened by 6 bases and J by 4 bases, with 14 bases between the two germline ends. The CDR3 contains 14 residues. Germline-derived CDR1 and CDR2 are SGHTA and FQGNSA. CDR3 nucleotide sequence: TGTGCCAGCAGTGCAAACTTGGGGCCAGATACGCAGTATTTT. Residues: CASSANLGPDTQYF.